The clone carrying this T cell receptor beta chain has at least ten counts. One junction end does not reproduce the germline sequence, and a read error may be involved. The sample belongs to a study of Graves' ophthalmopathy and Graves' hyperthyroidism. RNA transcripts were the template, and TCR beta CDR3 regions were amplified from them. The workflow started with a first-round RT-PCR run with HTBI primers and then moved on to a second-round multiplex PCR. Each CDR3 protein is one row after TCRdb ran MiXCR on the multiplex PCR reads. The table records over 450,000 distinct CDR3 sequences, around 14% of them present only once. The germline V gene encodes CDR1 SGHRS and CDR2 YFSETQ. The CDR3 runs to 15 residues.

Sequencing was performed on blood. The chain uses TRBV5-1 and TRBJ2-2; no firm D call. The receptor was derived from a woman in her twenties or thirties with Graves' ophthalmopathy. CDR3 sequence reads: CASSVISQETGELFF. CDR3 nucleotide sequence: TGCGCCAGCAGCGTAATTAGTCAAGAGACCGGAGAGCTGTTTTTT.